The 8 T cell receptor beta chains listed next were all sequenced from one sample in a study of shared clonotypes between healthy human individuals. The data were produced by immunoSEQ multiplex PCR, yet TCRdb's version contains in-frame clones alone and is incomplete. The sample holds roughly 1 million clones; about 75% are singletons and the top ten take approximately 1.5%. The source material was memory CD4+ T cells sorted from blood. Specified subset: CD45RA-negative fraction. These receptors were taken from a man between 18 and 29 years old in good health.

The CDR3 region has the DNA TGTGCCTGGAACGGGGCCGCAGATACGCAGTATTTT. Residues: CAWNGAADTQYF. This rearrangement joins TRBV30 to TRBJ2-3; D is perhaps TRBD1 or TRBD2 (5 bases each). The CDR3 covers 12 residues. Trimming took 4 bases from V and 4 from J, leaving 9 bases between them. Per the germline V gene, CDR1 is GTSNPN and CDR2 is SVGIG (reference sequence).

This rearrangement joins TRBV6-1 to TRBJ1-6; TRBD1 is a possible D gene (5 bases). The germline V gene has CDR1 MNHNS and CDR2 SASEGT. The CDR3 is 14 residues long. Between the trimmed V and J ends, which lost 6 bases and 9 bases, there was a span of 15 bases. CDR3 in amino acids: CASRSEGQPSPLHF. Written as DNA, the CDR3 is TGTGCCAGCAGATCCGAAGGACAACCTTCACCCCTCCACTTT.

The genes are TRBV10-3 and TRBJ1-6; a possible D gene is TRBD1 (6 bases). This CDR3 is 13 amino acids long. Trimming removed 6 bases from V and 8 bases from J, with 11 bases in between. Germline CDR1 and CDR2: ENHRY and SYGVKD. The CDR3 spells CAISRQVDSPLHF. CDR3 DNA sequence: TGTGCCATCAGCCGACAGGTTGATTCACCCCTCCACTTT.

The chain uses TRBV5-6 and TRBJ1-3; no clear D. V lost 2 bases to trimming and J lost 0 bases, with 21 bases between them. The CDR3 consists of 19 residues. Germline V CDR1 and CDR2: SGHDT, YYEEEE. The CDR3 here is CASSFLAENLYHSGNTIYF. CDR3 bases: TGTGCCAGCAGCTTTTTGGCAGAAAACCTATACCACTCTGGAAACACCATATATTTT.

This sequence joins TRBV30 and TRBJ2-7; a weak D match, TRBD1 (6 bases). Germline CDR1 GTSNPN, CDR2 SVGIG (reference sequence). The CDR3 spans 14 residues. V lost 0 bases to trimming and J lost 5 bases, with 14 bases between them. CDR3 sequence reads: CAWSVGLRGNEQYF. As DNA, the CDR3 is TGTGCCTGGAGTGTAGGTCTCAGGGGCAACGAGCAGTACTTC.

This chain links TRBV4-3 with TRBJ1-2; 10 nucleotides line up with TRBD1. Germline V lookup: CDR1 LGHNA, CDR2 YSLEER. V was pared by 0 bases and J by 7 bases, with 8 bases of the junction left unmatched. CDR3 length: 16 amino acids. The DNA of the CDR3 is TGCGCCAGCAGCCAAGATTTCGGACAGGGGGTGGGTGGCTACACCTTC. This codes for CASSQDFGQGVGGYTF.

The rearrangement uses TRBV6-1 and TRBJ1-4; D unclear. The CDR3 length is 14 residues. Germline V gene lookup returns CDR1 MNHNS and CDR2 SASEGT. Deletions cut 2 bases from V and 6 bases from J, with 10 bases between. In nucleotides, the CDR3 is TGTGCCAGCAGTGAACATCTTCCCGATGAAAAACTGTTTTTT. Protein product: CASSEHLPDEKLFF.

The V and J genes are TRBV10-3 and TRBJ2-1; TRBD1 is a possible D gene (6 bases). V was cut by 6 bases and J by 6 bases, with 12 bases left in between. Germline loops: CDR1 ENHRY, CDR2 SYGVKD. This CDR3 is built from 13 residues. The CDR3 is CAISRGEGNEQFF. The CDR3 DNA is TGTGCCATCAGCAGGGGCGAAGGCAATGAGCAGTTCTTC.